Presented here are 24 T cell receptor beta chains from one specimen sequenced in a study of early T cells in non-severe SARS-CoV-2 infection. TCRdb used MiXCR to reprocess the 5' RACE reads, holding one entry per CDR3 protein. The sample records tens of thousands of distinct CDR3 sequences, approximately 10% being singletons. The sample consisted of whole blood. Every receptor here comes from an adult who was a healthcare worker with PCR-confirmed SARS-CoV-2 infection or an uninfected control (not recorded which).

This clonotype was observed at least ten times. The chain couples TRBV7-8 to TRBJ1-5; D call uncertain. Germline CDR1 SGHVS, CDR2 FQNEAQ. The CDR3 has 17 residues. The ends were cut back, 3 bases at V and 2 bases at J, with 17 bases in the middle. CDR3 coding DNA: TGTGCCAGCAGCTTGACCGGGTCCCCGCTTGGCAATCAGCCCCAGCATTTT. Protein product: CASSLTGSPLGNQPQHF.

This clonotype was detected only a few times. The rearrangement joins TRBV20-1 to TRBJ1-2; 7 bases agree with TRBD1. The CDR3 loop spans 13 amino acids. Trimming removed 5 bases from V and 8 bases from J; junction bases left unmatched: 11. CDR1 is DFQATT and CDR2 is SNEGSKA in the germline V gene (reference sequence). The CDR3 nucleotides are TGCAGTGCTCACCTTATAGGGGGCGAGGGCTACACCTTC. It codes for CSAHLIGGEGYTF.

The rearrangement uses TRBV7-2 and TRBJ1-6, with D perhaps TRBD1 (5 bases). The germline V gene encodes CDR1 SGHTA and CDR2 FQGNSA. This CDR3 comprises 13 residues. V lost 3 bases to trimming and J lost 9 bases, with 9 bases between them. As DNA, the CDR3 is TGTGCCAGCAGCTTCGGGACTGGTTCACCCCTCCACTTT. This sequence encodes CASSFGTGSPLHF.

This clonotype was observed many times. The rearrangement uses TRBV25-1 and TRBJ2-1; D is perhaps TRBD2 (8 bases). The V and J ends lost 11 bases and 0 bases respectively, with 23 bases between them. CDR1 is MGHDK and CDR2 is SYGVNS in the germline V gene. The CDR3 contains 17 residues. The CDR3 protein is CASQGGSGVPSYNEQFF. The CDR3 nucleotides read TGTGCCTCTCAGGGGGGTAGCGGGGTGCCCTCCTACAATGAGCAGTTCTTC. Full variable domain (remainder filled in from reference TRBV25-1 and TRBJ2-1): EADIYQTPRYLVIGTGKKITLECSQTMGHDKMYWYQQDPGMELHLIHYSYGVNSTEKGDLSSESTVSRIRTEHFPLTLESARPSHTSQYLCASQGGSGVPSYNEQFFGPGTRLTVL.

As concerns this clonotype: Being one base from a much bigger clone, this may be a read error. J is TRBJ1-4 and V is TRBV7-2; D possibly corresponds to TRBD1 (5 bases). This CDR3 has 16 amino acids. Germline V gene lookup returns CDR1 SGHTA and CDR2 FQGNSA. Deletions cut 2 bases from V and 9 bases from J, with 19 bases between. The CDR3 reads CASSLIAFGGDKKLFF. The CDR3 nucleotides read TGTGCCAGCAGCTTAATAGCCTTCGGGGGAGATAAAAAACTGTTTTTT.

This clonotype occurred many times. The chain couples TRBV12-3 or TRBV12-4 to TRBJ1-6; a weak D match, TRBD1 (5 bases). The CDR3 is made up of 14 amino acids. The V gene lost 3 bases and the J gene lost 8 bases, with 11 bases spanning the gap. CDR3 amino acids: CASSFQGADSPLHF. The CDR3 bases are TGTGCCAGCAGTTTCCAAGGGGCAGATTCACCCCTCCACTTT.

This clonotype occurred a few times. In nucleotides, the CDR3 is TGTGCCAGCAGGACAGGACTGTTCTACGAGCAGTACTTC. Amino acids: CASRTGLFYEQYF. V and J are TRBV12-3 or TRBV12-4 and TRBJ2-7; tentatively, D is TRBD1 (6 bases). The CDR3 totals 13 residues. V dropped 6 bases and J dropped 3 bases, with 12 bases sitting between them.

The gene calls are TRBV5-5 and TRBJ2-7; perhaps TRBD1 as D (6 bases). Germline assignment: CDR1 SGHKS and CDR2 YYEKEE (reference sequence). V was pared by 0 bases and J by 9 bases, with 16 bases between. This CDR3 comprises 14 residues. The CDR3 sequence: CASSLDLGASRQYF. CDR3 nucleotide sequence: TGTGCCAGCAGCTTGGATTTGGGGGCTTCTAGGCAGTACTTC. Drawing the rest from reference TRBV5-5 and TRBJ2-7, the complete variable domain is DAGVTQSPTHLIKTRGQQVTLRCSPISGHKSVSWYQQVLGQGPQFIFQYYEKEERGRGNFPDRFSARQFPNYSSELNVNALLLGDSALYLCASSLDLGASRQYFGPGTRLTVT.

This chain connects TRBV7-9 to TRBJ2-7, with D perhaps TRBD1 (6 bases). Germline V CDR1 and CDR2: SEHNR, FQNEAQ (reference sequence). Trimming cost V 5 bases and J 2 bases, with 13 bases left between them. The CDR3 sequence is 14 residues long. CDR3: CASSPTGYAYEQYF. DNA of the CDR3: TGTGCCAGCAGCCCAACAGGGTACGCCTACGAGCAGTACTTC. The full variable domain, rest sourced from reference TRBV7-9 and TRBJ2-7, is DTGVSQNPRHKITKRGQNVTFRCDPISEHNRLYWYRQTLGQGPEFLTYFQNEAQLEKSRLLSDRFSAERPKGSFSTLEIQRTEQGDSAMYLCASSPTGYAYEQYFGPGTRLTVT.

This chain uses TRBV4-3 with TRBJ2-3, with TRBD1 identical over 11 bases. Trimming removed 3 bases from V and 7 bases from J; junction bases left unmatched: 9. The germline gives CDR1 LGHNA, CDR2 YSLEER. The CDR3 totals 16 residues. CDR3 in amino acids: CASSQEGTGGFYTQYF. The CDR3 nucleotides read TGCGCCAGCAGCCAGGAGGGGACAGGGGGTTTTTATACGCAGTATTTT.

The gene calls are TRBV12-3 or TRBV12-4 and TRBJ2-7, with TRBD1 matching 8 bases. This CDR3 has 14 residues. V was clipped by 6 bases and J by 2 bases; unmatched bases: 6. CDR3 loop: CASSATGGTYEQYF. The CDR3 DNA reads as TGTGCCAGCAGCGCTACAGGGGGTACCTACGAGCAGTACTTC.

The chain uses TRBV10-3 and TRBJ2-2; D not resolved. This CDR3 is built from 16 residues. The germline CDR1 and CDR2 sequences are ENHRY and SYGVKD. The germline V and J ends were trimmed by 8 bases and 1 base, with 17 bases remaining between them. DNA for the CDR3: TGTGCCATCGGGGAACACTTGGGGATGAACACCGGGGAGCTGTTTTTT. This codes for CAIGEHLGMNTGELFF.

This clonotype was detected many times. The chain joins TRBV24-1 to TRBJ2-5; 8 bases map to TRBD2. The V gene end was trimmed by 4 bases and the J gene end by 3 bases; junction bases not matched to a gene: 6. CDR3 length: 15 amino acids. Germline values: CDR1 KGHDR, CDR2 SFDVKD. The CDR3 spells CATSDRSGGEETQYF. CDR3 sequence (DNA): TGTGCCACCAGTGACAGAAGCGGGGGAGAAGAGACCCAGTACTTC.

This clonotype occurred many times. V is TRBV4-2 and J is TRBJ1-1; D uncertain. This CDR3 has 15 amino acids. Germline CDR1 reads LGHNA; CDR2 reads YNFKEQ. V was pared by 0 bases and J by 0 bases, with 8 bases between. The CDR3 loop is CASSQDLGMNTEAFF. CDR3 DNA sequence: TGTGCCAGCAGCCAAGATCTGGGGATGAACACTGAAGCTTTCTTT.

There are many counts of this clonotype. This chain connects TRBV10-3 to TRBJ2-1, with D hard to call. Per the germline V gene, CDR1 is ENHRY and CDR2 is SYGVKD. Trimming pared 10 bases from V and 13 bases from J, leaving 17 bases between. The CDR3 length is 11 residues. The CDR3 bases are TGTGCCACCGGGCCCTACGCACCCCAGTTCTTC. It translates to CATGPYAPQFF.

This clonotype has a handful of counts. The chain employs TRBV27 and TRBJ2-1; TRBD2 might be the D (6 bases). The ends were cut back, 4 bases at V and 1 base at J, with 11 bases in the middle. CDR3 length equals 15 residues. Germline V CDR1 and CDR2: MNHEY, SMNVEV (reference sequence). The CDR3 loop reads CASSWGTLSYNEQFF. Here the CDR3 DNA reads TGTGCCAGCAGTTGGGGGACTCTTTCCTACAATGAGCAGTTCTTC.

This clonotype was detected only a few times. This CDR3 reads CAISEPDFRAEAFF. In nucleotides, the CDR3 is TGTGCCATCAGTGAGCCCGACTTCAGGGCTGAAGCTTTCTTT. This chain connects TRBV10-3 to TRBJ1-1; D is perhaps TRBD1 (5 bases). CDR3 length: 14 amino acids. CDR1 is ENHRY, CDR2 SYGVKD, per germline. Trimming shortened V by 2 bases and J by 6 bases, and 13 bases separated the two germline ends.

This clonotype has only a few counts. The chain uses TRBV12-3 or TRBV12-4 and TRBJ1-1; a possible D gene is TRBD1 (5 bases). Trimming cost V 4 bases and J 3 bases, with 12 bases left between them. The CDR3 runs 14 residues. DNA of the CDR3: TGTGCCAGCAGTTCCACATCAGGGTACACTGAAGCTTTCTTT. This sequence encodes CASSSTSGYTEAFF.

This clonotype was detected only a few times. This sequence joins TRBV18 and TRBJ1-5; a possible D gene is TRBD1 (6 bases). The germline V gene encodes CDR1 KGHSH and CDR2 LQKENI. This CDR3 is built from 18 residues. V dropped 3 bases and J dropped 2 bases, with 20 bases sitting between them. CDR3 loop: CASSPGGGTLRGNQPQHF. For the CDR3, the DNA is TGTGCCAGCTCACCGGGGGGCGGGACCTTGAGGGGCAATCAGCCCCAGCATTTT.

As to this clonotype: This may be a read error, as it is one base from a much larger clone. This chain uses TRBV5-8 with TRBJ2-3; D is possibly TRBD1 or TRBD2 (6 bases each). V lost 7 bases to trimming and J lost 2 bases, with 14 bases between them. Germline V lookup: CDR1 SGHTS, CDR2 YDEGEE. The CDR3 consists of 14 residues. The CDR3 sequence: CASHRGDNTDTQYF. The DNA of the CDR3 is TGTGCCAGCCATAGGGGGGACAACACAGATACGCAGTATTTT.

The sample holds a few counts of this clonotype. This chain connects TRBV5-6 to TRBJ2-1, with a possible D match to TRBD1 (6 bases). The V end was cut by 2 bases, the J end by 9 bases, with 15 bases between. This CDR3 is built from 14 residues. CDR1 is SGHDT, CDR2 YYEEEE, per germline. The CDR3 here is CASSLTGIRSEQFF. In DNA, the CDR3 is TGTGCCAGCAGCTTAACAGGGATTAGGAGTGAGCAGTTCTTC.

The V and J genes are TRBV6-6 and TRBJ1-1; D is unresolved. Germline assignment: CDR1 MNHNY and CDR2 SVGAGI (reference sequence). Trimming stripped 0 bases from V and 1 base from J, with 6 bases between. CDR3 size: 14 residues. CDR3 DNA: TGTGCCAGCAGTTACTCGCCGGGGAACACTGAAGCTTTCTTT. It is translated as CASSYSPGNTEAFF.

This clonotype was seen repeatedly, ten times or more. The V and J genes are TRBV4-2 and TRBJ2-1; the D gene is possibly TRBD2 (7 bases). V was clipped by 0 bases and J by 4 bases, with 13 bases between them. There are 16 residues in the CDR3. Germline V gene lookup returns CDR1 LGHNA and CDR2 YNFKEQ. The CDR3 DNA follows: TGTGCCAGCAGCCAAGAAGGGGGGGCGCAATACAATGAGCAGTTCTTC. This translates into CASSQEGGAQYNEQFF.

The chain links TRBV20-1 to TRBJ1-1, with D possibly being TRBD1 (6 bases). The V gene lost 5 bases and the J gene lost 9 bases, with 13 bases spanning the gap. The CDR3 is made up of 11 amino acids. Germline CDR1 reads DFQATT; CDR2 reads SNEGSKA (reference sequence). The CDR3 spells CSAAGAGKAFF. The CDR3 DNA reads as TGCAGTGCTGCAGGGGCGGGTAAAGCTTTCTTT.